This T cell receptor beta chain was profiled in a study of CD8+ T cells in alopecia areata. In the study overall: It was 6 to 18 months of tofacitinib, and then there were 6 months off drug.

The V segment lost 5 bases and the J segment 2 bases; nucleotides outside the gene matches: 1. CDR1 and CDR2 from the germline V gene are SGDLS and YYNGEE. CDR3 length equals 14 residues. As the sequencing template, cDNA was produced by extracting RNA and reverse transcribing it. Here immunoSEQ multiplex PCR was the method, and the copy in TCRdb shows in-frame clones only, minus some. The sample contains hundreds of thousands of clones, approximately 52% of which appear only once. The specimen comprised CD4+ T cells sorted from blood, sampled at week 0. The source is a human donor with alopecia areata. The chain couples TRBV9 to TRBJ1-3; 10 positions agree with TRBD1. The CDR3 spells CASRGTGAGNTIYF. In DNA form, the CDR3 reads TGTGCCAGCAGGGGGACAGGGGCTGGAAACACCATATATTTT.